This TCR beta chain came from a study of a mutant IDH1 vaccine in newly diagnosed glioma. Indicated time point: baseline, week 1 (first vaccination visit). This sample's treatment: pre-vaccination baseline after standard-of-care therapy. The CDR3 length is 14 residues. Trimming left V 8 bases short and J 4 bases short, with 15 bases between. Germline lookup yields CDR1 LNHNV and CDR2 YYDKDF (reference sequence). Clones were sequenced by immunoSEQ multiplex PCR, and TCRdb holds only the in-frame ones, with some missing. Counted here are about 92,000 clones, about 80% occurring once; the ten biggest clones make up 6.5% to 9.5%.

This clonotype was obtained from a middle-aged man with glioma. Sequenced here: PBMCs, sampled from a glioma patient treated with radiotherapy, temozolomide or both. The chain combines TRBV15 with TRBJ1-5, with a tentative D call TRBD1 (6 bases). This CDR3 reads CATGEGERNQPQHF. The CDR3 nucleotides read TGTGCCACCGGGGAGGGGGAAAGGAATCAGCCCCAGCATTTT.